The source of this T cell receptor beta chain is a study of cytomegalovirus exposure and HLA in healthy donors. The PCR had 60 Vbeta and 13 Jbeta primers. TCRdb's copy holds only in-frame clones and misses some; the assay was immunoSEQ multiplex PCR. The sample includes roughly 180,000 clones, 60% to 80% of them seen just once. The CDR3 totals 15 residues. Trimming stripped 0 bases from V and 5 bases from J, with 12 bases between. CDR1 is SGDLS, CDR2 YYNGEE, per germline. This receptor was identified in a man aged 45-65 years in good health and CMV-seropositive. V gene TRBV9 combines with J gene TRBJ1-5; no definite D call. Sequencing was done on a sample of PBMCs. The CDR3 region is CASSVGVSGYQPQHF. The CDR3 bases are TGTGCCAGCAGCGTAGGGGTATCGGGGTATCAGCCCCAGCATTTT.